The 25 T cell receptor beta chains presented below share a single source sample, sequenced in a study of blood T cell repertoires in COVID-19. Measured with immunoSEQ multiplex PCR; TCRdb has only the in-frame clones, and not every one. The data show some 330,000 clones, roughly nine tenths seen once. The material sequenced was PBMCs or T cells enriched from blood (not recorded which). Source of these receptors: a woman aged 30 to 39 who had recovered from COVID-19.

J is TRBJ2-7 and V is TRBV7-8, with D unclear. V was trimmed by 1 base and J by 0 bases, leaving 7 bases between them. This CDR3 has 14 amino acids. Germline CDR1 SGHVS, CDR2 FQNEAQ. The CDR3 is CASSLVQSSYEQYF. CDR3 nucleotide sequence: TGTGCCAGCAGCTTAGTACAAAGCTCCTACGAGCAGTACTTC.

This clone was counted a single time. The V gene is TRBV7-2, the J gene TRBJ2-7; 10 nucleotides match TRBD1. V shed 7 bases and J 4 bases; nucleotides not matched to a gene: 4. The CDR3 contains 13 residues. Germline CDR1 is SGHTA and CDR2 is FQGNSA. CDR3 protein: CASMGQGRYEQYF. The CDR3 nucleotides are TGTGCCAGCATGGGACAGGGGCGGTACGAGCAGTACTTC. Full variable domain (outside the CDR3, taken from reference TRBV7-2 and TRBJ2-7): GAGVSQSPSNKVTEKGKDVELRCDPISGHTALYWYRQSLGQGLEFLIYFQGNSAPDKSGLPSDRFSAERTGGSVSTLTIQRTQQEDSAVYLCASMGQGRYEQYFGPGTRLTVT.

A single count supports this clone. V gene TRBV5-1 combines with J gene TRBJ1-5; maybe TRBD1 (6 bases). Germline V CDR1 and CDR2: SGHRS, YFSETQ. With 4 bases removed from V and 2 bases from J, the gap between germline ends came to 13 bases. This CDR3 contains 15 residues. The CDR3 DNA follows: TGCGCCAGCAGCAAAGGGGGTAATGGCAATCAGCCCCAGCATTTT. This encodes CASSKGGNGNQPQHF.

This sequence joins TRBV27 and TRBJ2-5, with TRBD2 identical over 10 bases. Germline V CDR1 and CDR2: MNHEY, SMNVEV (reference sequence). J lost 0 bases, V lost 6 bases, and 10 bases had no gene match. The CDR3 length is 17 residues. CDR3 residues: CASRRSGRVTYQETQYF. The CDR3 DNA is TGTGCCAGCAGGAGGAGCGGGAGGGTAACGTACCAAGAGACCCAGTACTTC.

This rearrangement joins TRBV7-9 to TRBJ2-3, with 10 bases lining up with TRBD2. The CDR3 covers 17 residues. The V and J ends lost 3 bases and 5 bases, in that order; junction bases with no gene match: 11. Germline lookup yields CDR1 SEHNR and CDR2 FQNEAQ (reference sequence). The CDR3 loop is CASSLGTLAGWEDTQYF. CDR3 in DNA: TGTGCCAGCAGCTTGGGGACACTAGCGGGATGGGAAGATACGCAGTATTTT.

This chain uses TRBV19 with TRBJ2-3, with D hard to call. V lost 4 bases to trimming and J lost 2 bases, with 7 bases between them. Looked up from germline, CDR1 is LNHDA and CDR2 is SQIVND (reference sequence). This CDR3 comprises 13 residues. CDR3 protein: CASSKEFTDTQYF. In DNA, the CDR3 is TGTGCCAGTAGTAAGGAGTTCACAGATACGCAGTATTTT.

V and J are TRBV10-3 and TRBJ2-2, with 12 bases matching TRBD2. Losses at the gene ends were 6 bases for V and 7 bases for J; bases not matched to a gene: 6. CDR1 is ENHRY, CDR2 SYGVKD, per germline. CDR3 size: 15 residues. CDR3 loop: CAIRRTSGKDGELFF. The CDR3 coding sequence is TGTGCCATCAGGCGGACTAGCGGGAAGGACGGGGAGCTGTTTTTT.

The chain links TRBV7-6 to TRBJ2-7; 11 bases agree with TRBD1. Losses at the gene ends were 4 bases for V and 2 bases for J; bases not matched to a gene: 4. Germline CDR1 and CDR2: SGHVS and FNYEAQ. The CDR3 has 15 residues. The CDR3 is CASSSGTGGTYEQYF. As DNA, the CDR3 is TGTGCCAGCAGCTCGGGGACAGGGGGAACCTACGAGCAGTACTTC.

This clone has just a few counts. The sample holds other DNA sequences that translate to the same CDR3. The chain joins TRBV5-1 to TRBJ2-1; TRBD2 matches at 8 bases. Germline CDR1 and CDR2: SGHRS and YFSETQ. V dropped 4 bases and J dropped 3; count of bases not matched to a gene: 3. The CDR3 extends over 14 amino acids. The CDR3 protein is CASSAGTSYNEQFF. The CDR3 DNA is TGCGCCAGCAGCGCCGGGACTAGCTACAATGAGCAGTTCTTC.

This clone was counted only a few times. V gene TRBV29-1 combines with J gene TRBJ1-1, with D perhaps matching TRBD1 (5 bases). This CDR3 is 11 amino acids long. V lost 3 bases, J lost 8 bases, and 10 bases lay in between. Germline values: CDR1 SQVTM, CDR2 ANQGSEA. CDR3 loop: CSVDTGAEAFF. For the CDR3, the DNA is TGCAGCGTTGACACAGGTGCCGAAGCTTTCTTT.

This rearrangement joins TRBV24-1 to TRBJ2-7, with a tentative D call TRBD1 (5 bases). Germline V lookup: CDR1 KGHDR, CDR2 SFDVKD. V lost 5 bases, J lost 6 bases, and 13 bases lay in between. The CDR3 spans 13 residues. CDR3 DNA sequence: TGTGCCACCAGTGCAATGGACCAGGGCGAGCAGTACTTC. Translation: CATSAMDQGEQYF.

The rearrangement links TRBV27 to TRBJ2-1; 9 bases fit TRBD1. This CDR3 has 16 amino acids. V trimming: 5 bases; J trimming: 6 bases; junction bases outside the gene matches: 11. Germline CDR1 MNHEY, CDR2 SMNVEV (reference sequence). CDR3 amino acids: CASSPETGGQFNEQFF. DNA for the CDR3: TGTGCCAGCAGTCCCGAGACAGGGGGACAGTTCAATGAGCAGTTCTTC.

V is TRBV18 and J is TRBJ2-2; tentative D call: TRBD1 (6 bases). The germline V and J ends were trimmed by 3 bases and 5 bases, with 10 bases remaining between them. The length of the CDR3 is 14 residues. The V gene's germline CDR1 is KGHSH and CDR2 LQKENI. In DNA form, the CDR3 reads TGTGCCAGCTCACCTCACAGGGAAACCGGGGAGCTGTTTTTT. Translating it yields CASSPHRETGELFF.

The J gene is TRBJ1-6, the V gene TRBV3-1 (or the pseudogene TRBV3-2), with 10 bases matching TRBD1. From germline, CDR1 is LGHDT and CDR2 YNNKEL (reference sequence). V shed 3 bases and J 7 bases; nucleotides not matched to a gene: 15. This CDR3 is built from 19 residues. The CDR3 DNA reads TGTGCCAGCAGCCATCACTTTGGGACAGGGGAAAGTGGGAATTCACCCCTCCACTTT. Translating gives CASSHHFGTGESGNSPLHF.

The chain links TRBV7-9 to TRBJ2-5; D is unresolved. V was shortened by 5 bases and J by 2 bases, with 12 bases between the two germline ends. The CDR3 is made up of 14 amino acids. CDR1 SEHNR and CDR2 FQNEAQ come from the germline V gene (reference sequence). This CDR3 reads CASSEPEKQETQYF. In DNA, the CDR3 is TGTGCCAGCAGCGAGCCGGAGAAACAAGAGACCCAGTACTTC.

This chain links TRBV3-1 (or the pseudogene TRBV3-2) with TRBJ1-2, with 7 bases identical to TRBD1. Germline CDR1 is LGHDT and CDR2 is YNNKEL (reference sequence). After removal of 4 bases from V and 8 bases from J, the junction contained 10 bases not matched to a gene. This CDR3 contains 14 residues. The DNA for the CDR3 is TGTGCCAGCAGCCCTCAGTCCAGGGGGAGAGGCTACACCTTC. Translated, it gives CASSPQSRGRGYTF.

The chain links TRBV28 to TRBJ2-7, with a weak D call TRBD1 (6 bases). Per the germline V gene, CDR1 is MDHEN and CDR2 is SYDVKM. This CDR3 contains 14 residues. The V and J ends lost 0 bases and 0 bases respectively, with 6 bases between them. CDR3 nucleotides: TGTGCCAGCAGTTTATGGGACAGCTCCTACGAGCAGTACTTC. Its protein product is CASSLWDSSYEQYF.

This chain links TRBV12-3 or TRBV12-4 with TRBJ2-7; tentatively, D is TRBD2 (6 bases). This CDR3 has 12 amino acids. Trimming took off 6 bases at V and 7 bases at J, with 13 bases between the two ends. Here the CDR3 reads CASSANGREQYF. CDR3 in DNA: TGTGCCAGCAGCGCAAATGGGAGGGAGCAGTACTTC.

The chain is built from TRBV7-2 and TRBJ2-5; TRBD2 matches at 9 bases. This CDR3 spans 16 amino acids. Germline V gene data show CDR1 as SGHTA and CDR2 as FQGNSA. V was pared by 1 base and J by 4 bases, with 7 bases of the junction left unmatched. The DNA for the CDR3 is TGTGCCAGCAGCTTAGGAGTTAGCGGGAGAGCAGAGACCCAGTACTTC. It encodes CASSLGVSGRAETQYF.

The gene calls are TRBV10-3 and TRBJ1-2; no clear D gene. This CDR3 region has 13 residues. The V gene lost 3 bases and the J gene lost 4 bases, with 9 bases spanning the gap. Germline V CDR1 and CDR2: ENHRY, SYGVKD. CDR3 DNA sequence: TGTGCCATCAGTGACAGTCTTATCTATGGCTACACCTTC. Protein sequence: CAISDSLIYGYTF.

In DNA, the CDR3 is TGTGCCAGTAGTTCGGGGGGTACGAGAAATTCACCCCTCCACTTT. It translates to CASSSGGTRNSPLHF. V usage is TRBV19 and J usage is TRBJ1-6, with TRBD1 as a possible D gene (5 bases). CDR3 length: 15 residues. Germline values: CDR1 LNHDA, CDR2 SQIVND (reference sequence). Between the trimmed V and J ends, which lost 5 bases and 7 bases, there was a span of 15 bases. The complete variable domain, with remaining parts taken from reference TRBV19 and TRBJ1-6, reads DGGITQSPKYLFRKEGQNVTLSCEQNLNHDAMYWYRQDPGQGLRLIYYSQIVNDFQKGDIAEGYSVSREKKESFPLTVTSAQKNPTAFYLCASSSGGTRNSPLHFGNGTRLTVT.

V is TRBV5-1 and J is TRBJ1-4, with D perhaps TRBD1 (5 bases). This CDR3 has 16 amino acids. V dropped 3 bases and J dropped 0 bases, with 12 bases sitting between them. Germline CDR1 reads SGHRS; CDR2 reads YFSETQ. CDR3 bases: TGCGCCAGCAGCTATCGGACACTTGCAACTAATGAAAAACTGTTTTTT. This encodes CASSYRTLATNEKLFF.

V and J are TRBV4-1 and TRBJ1-1; the match to TRBD1 covers 7 bases. Germline V gene sequence: CDR1 MGHRA, CDR2 YSYEKL. The CDR3 length is 15 residues. The junction had 7 bases not matched to a gene; V was cut back by 1 base and J by 5 bases. CDR3 region: CASSQAGGWETEAFF. The DNA for the CDR3 is TGCGCCAGCAGCCAAGCAGGGGGTTGGGAGACTGAAGCTTTCTTT.

This rearrangement joins TRBV7-2 to TRBJ1-1, with D possibly being TRBD1 (6 bases). CDR1 SGHTA and CDR2 FQGNSA come from the germline V gene. This CDR3 contains 12 residues. Between the trimmed V and J ends, which lost 5 bases and 4 bases, there was a span of 8 bases. The CDR3 is CASSEQGTEAFF. The CDR3 DNA reads as TGTGCCAGCAGCGAACAGGGCACTGAAGCTTTCTTT.

The rearrangement uses TRBV10-3 and TRBJ2-1; 7 bases are a match to TRBD2. Germline values: CDR1 ENHRY, CDR2 SYGVKD. J was trimmed by 7 bases and V by 4 bases; bases with no gene match: 1. The CDR3 runs 12 residues. Here the CDR3 reads CAISAGGNEQFF. The CDR3 DNA is TGTGCCATCAGTGCCGGGGGGAATGAGCAGTTCTTC.